This T cell receptor beta chain was captured by sequencing in a study of blood T cell repertoires in COVID-19. Study-level background: Some COVID-19 samples were acute and others convalescent; all came from the United States, Italy and Spain. Sample material is recorded as cDNA or gDNA derived from T cells, B-cell-depleted T cells, or PBMCs.

Authors' methods: It was from reference gene primer amplification that nucleated cell counts were estimated. Repertoires were generated with immunoSEQ multiplex PCR, while TCRdb's copy carries only in-frame clones and drops some. The V and J calls and the clone size are those of that table, but D and trimming were determined from the DNA. The sample lists about 140,000 clones, roughly four fifths seen once, with more than 8.5% in the top ten. The CDR3 covers 21 residues. Germline values: CDR1 SGHVS, CDR2 FNYEAQ. Trimming stripped 1 base from V and 5 bases from J, with 29 bases between. V and J are TRBV7-6 and TRBJ2-2, with D possibly matching TRBD2 (7 bases). The TCR was taken from a woman in her forties or fifties with active or convalescent COVID-19. The sample comprised peripheral blood. CDR3 region: CASSLGGGDYPLLSETGELFF. CDR3 nucleotides: TGTGCCAGCAGCTTAGGAGGGGGGGACTACCCCCTCCTGAGTGAGACCGGGGAGCTGTTTTTT. Full variable domain (missing parts from reference TRBV7-6 and TRBJ2-2): GAGVSQSPRYKVTKRGQDVALRCDPISGHVSLYWYRQALGQGPEFLTYFNYEAQQDKSGLPNDRFSAERPEGSISTLTIQRTEQRDSAMYRCASSLGGGDYPLLSETGELFFGEGSRLTVL.